This TCR beta chain was identified during a study of beta chain features in type 1 diabetes. Staining for CD45RO/CCR7/CD25/CD127/CD95/CD27 allowed sorting of CD4+ naive, central memory, regulatory and stem cell-like memory cells. Study conclusions and caveats: Type 1 diabetes patients had moderately but significantly shorter TCRB CDR3s in all four CD4+ subsets.

In germline, CDR1 is DFQATT, CDR2 SNEGSKA (reference sequence). The trim removed 6 bases at V and 16 bases at J, leaving 9 bases unmatched. The CDR3 has 11 amino acids. On this clone: As yet, its antigen is unknown.

Expressed TCRB transcripts were sequenced after all isolated RNA was converted to cDNA. Regulatory, naive and central memory T cell samples averaged roughly 4 million reads. Repertoires were generated with immunoSEQ multiplex PCR, while TCRdb's copy carries only in-frame clones and drops some. The table includes a few hundred thousand clones, approximately 13% detected once. The receptor comes from a woman aged 18-29 years with type 1 diabetes. What was sequenced was naive CD4+ T cells from blood. The genes are TRBV20-1 and TRBJ2-1; 10 bases map to TRBD2. CDR3 amino acids: CSAKSGRAHFF. In nucleotides, the CDR3 is TGCAGTGCCAAAAGCGGGAGGGCCCACTTCTTC.